This TCR beta chain comes out of a study of blood T cell repertoires in COVID-19. Assay: immunoSEQ multiplex PCR; the TCRdb copy retains only in-frame clones and omits some. Among 200,000 to 250,000 clones listed, 75% to 85% were seen once. Unmatched junction bases numbered 7, after V lost 5 bases and J lost 4 bases. This CDR3 has 14 amino acids. Per germline, CDR1 MDHEN and CDR2 SYDVKM. This chain joins TRBV28 and TRBJ1-2; 7 positions match TRBD1. Sequencing was done on a sample of peripheral blood. The clonotype was recovered from a man aged 50-59 years with active or convalescent COVID-19. The CDR3 nucleotides are TGTGCCAGCAGTCCGATAGGGGGCGTCTATGGCTACACCTTC. Amino acids: CASSPIGGVYGYTF.